These T cell receptor beta chains were read from a single sample in a study of blood T cell repertoires in COVID-19. TCRdb keeps only in-frame clones here, not all; method: immunoSEQ multiplex PCR. Here the sample spans 76,000 or so clones, almost 85% being singletons. The sequenced sample was peripheral blood. The receptors shown here come from a man between 50 and 59 years old with acute or convalescent COVID-19. Each CDR3 is given with its conserved first and last residue. Each record gives: J gene, clone size, V gene, D gene, CDR3 DNA, CDR3 protein. A D gene is named only where the DNA matches it firmly. Rows give clone size only sometimes, using once, few, many, or a class for an expanded clone.

TRBJ1-1 - TRBV7-2 - TGTGCCAGCAGCTTAAGAGTGAGGAACACTGAAGCTTTCTTT CASSLRVRNTEAFF
TRBJ2-1 once TRBV6-2/TRBV6-3 TRBD2 TGTGCCAGCAACCCTACTAGCGGGAGGAATGAGCAGTTCTTC CASNPTSGRNEQFF
TRBJ1-6 - TRBV7-2 TRBD1 TGTGCCAGCAGCTTAGGGGCAGGGGGGCGTTCACCCCTCCACTTT CASSLGAGGRSPLHF
TRBJ2-1 - TRBV19 - TGTGCCAGTAGTCCCGGGTTACTCTCCTACAATGAGCAGTTCTTC CASSPGLLSYNEQFF
TRBJ1-4 - TRBV28 - TGTGCCAGCAGGGAGTACAGGGCCGCGGGTAATGAAAAACTGTTTTTT CASREYRAAGNEKLFF
TRBJ2-7 - TRBV29-1 - TGCAGCGTCGCGACCGGGGAGCAGTACTTC CSVATGEQYF
TRBJ1-5 few TRBV5-8 - TGTGCCAGCAGCTTCCAGGGGCCGGATCAGCCCCAGCATTTT CASSFQGPDQPQHF
TRBJ1-5 - TRBV19 TRBD1 TGTGCCAGTAGTATGCAACAGGGGAGCCAGCCCCAGCATTTT CASSMQQGSQPQHF
TRBJ1-2 - TRBV2 - TGTGCCAGCAGTCCCCAGGGTAACTATGGCTACACCTTC CASSPQGNYGYTF
TRBJ1-4 once TRBV14 - TGTGCCAGCAGCCAAGATGTGGGGGCGCGCGGAAAACTGTTTTTT CASSQDVGARGKLFF
TRBJ2-3 few TRBV7-8 - TGTGCCAGCAGCCCGCAGGTCAGGGGCTCAGATACGCAGTATTTT CASSPQVRGSDTQYF
TRBJ2-2 - TRBV18 - TGTGCCAGCTCGCGGGACGGGCGCGGATCCGGGGAGCTGTTTTTT CASSRDGRGSGELFF
TRBJ1-2 few TRBV7-3 - TGTGCCAGCAGCTTAACTTGGACAGTTTGGGACTATGGCTACACCTTC CASSLTWTVWDYGYTF
TRBJ2-7 - TRBV7-3 TRBD2 TGTGCCAGCAGCTCCGCTAGCGGGGGAACCTACGAGCAGTACTTC CASSSASGGTYEQYF